The 28 T cell receptor beta chains listed next were all sequenced from one sample in a study of T cells in Graves' hyperthyroidism and ophthalmopathy. TCR beta CDR3 sequences were amplified from RNA transcripts. First-round RT-PCR of the TCR CDR3 relied on the HTBI primer set. One entry per CDR3 protein results from TCRdb running MiXCR on the multiplex PCR reads. The sample lists over 550,000 distinct CDR3 sequences; 16% were seen once. The material sequenced was blood. The receptors stem from a woman in her late teens or twenties with Graves' hyperthyroidism.

V gene TRBV9 combines with J gene TRBJ2-1, with 8 bases identical to TRBD2. Per germline, CDR1 SGDLS and CDR2 YYNGEE. Trimming took 0 bases from V and 10 from J; bases not matched to a gene: 9. The CDR3 sequence is 15 residues long. The CDR3 sequence: CASSVGQAGVWEQFF. CDR3 nucleotides: TGTGCCAGCAGCGTAGGACAAGCGGGAGTATGGGAGCAGTTCTTC.

The V gene is TRBV27, the J gene TRBJ2-3, with D maybe TRBD2 (6 bases). Trimming removed 6 bases from V and 6 bases from J, with 22 bases in between. The V gene's germline CDR1 is MNHEY and CDR2 SMNVEV (reference sequence). This CDR3 is 16 amino acids long. The CDR3 loop is CASRESSGPLIDTQYF. The CDR3 DNA is TGTGCCAGCAGAGAATCGAGCGGGCCCCTAATTGATACGCAGTATTTT.

The chain couples TRBV19 to TRBJ1-5, with 12 bases fitting TRBD1. This CDR3 is built from 18 residues. Germline V lookup: CDR1 LNHDA, CDR2 SQIVND (reference sequence). V lost 6 bases and J lost 7; bases outside the gene matches: 16. The CDR3 region is CASSPTSGTGGGWQPQHF. The CDR3 DNA sequence: TGTGCCAGTAGCCCTACCTCCGGGACAGGGGGCGGGTGGCAGCCCCAGCATTTT.

The chain combines TRBV18 with TRBJ1-1; no clear D gene. Germline values: CDR1 KGHSH, CDR2 LQKENI. The CDR3 has 15 amino acids. The V end lost 0 bases, the J end lost 0 bases, and 8 bases lay between the germline ends. CDR3 amino acids: CASSPPSVMNTEAFF. In DNA, the CDR3 is TGTGCCAGCTCACCACCTTCCGTCATGAACACTGAAGCTTTCTTT.

This clonotype was observed a few times. The gene calls are TRBV27 and TRBJ1-2, with 8 bases that match TRBD1. Per germline, CDR1 MNHEY and CDR2 SMNVEV (reference sequence). The V gene end was trimmed by 2 bases and the J gene end by 3 bases; junction bases not matched to a gene: 8. CDR3 length: 16 amino acids. CDR3 region: CASSLPRTGSDYGYTF. As DNA, the CDR3 is TGTGCCAGCAGTTTACCCCGGACAGGGTCCGACTATGGCTACACCTTC.

This clonotype was recorded many times. This chain joins TRBV18 and TRBJ2-5, with unresolved D. The germline V and J ends were trimmed by 4 bases and 1 base, with 4 bases remaining between them. The CDR3 contains 12 residues. Germline loops: CDR1 KGHSH, CDR2 LQKENI. As DNA, the CDR3 is TGTGCCAGCTCACGATTCCAAGAGACCCAGTACTTC. It specifies CASSRFQETQYF.

This clonotype was seen more than once but under ten times. The chain uses TRBV7-6 and TRBJ2-5; 12 nucleotides line up with TRBD1. The CDR3 contains 18 residues. Germline V gives CDR1 SGHVS, CDR2 FNYEAQ. The ends lost 1 base at V and 4 bases at J; junction bases unmatched: 10. The CDR3: CASSLGHPGQGAGETQYF. In DNA, the CDR3 is TGTGCCAGCAGCTTAGGGCACCCGGGACAGGGGGCGGGAGAGACCCAGTACTTC. Filled out from reference TRBV7-6 and TRBJ2-5, the complete variable domain reads GAGVSQSPRYKVTKRGQDVALRCDPISGHVSLYWYRQALGQGPEFLTYFNYEAQQDKSGLPNDRFSAERPEGSISTLTIQRTEQRDSAMYRCASSLGHPGQGAGETQYFGPGTRLLVL.

The chain recombines TRBV6-1 with TRBJ2-1; 13 nucleotides line up with TRBD2. The CDR3 sequence is 15 residues long. Germline-derived CDR1 and CDR2 are MNHNS and SASEGT. Trimming at V came to 7 bases and at J to 7 bases, leaving 7 bases not matched to a gene. Here the CDR3 DNA reads TGTGCCAGCATCCGGACTAGCGGGAGTTGGAATGAGCAGTTCTTC. Translating it yields CASIRTSGSWNEQFF.

The chain has TRBV6-1 and TRBJ2-1, with 12 positions matching TRBD2. The CDR3 has 16 residues. Germline trimming cut 6 bases from V and 6 bases from J; bases unmatched to any gene: 9. CDR1 is MNHNS, CDR2 SASEGT, per germline. CDR3 region: CASSNRLAGDGNEQFF. Here the CDR3 DNA reads TGTGCCAGCAGCAACAGACTAGCGGGAGACGGCAATGAGCAGTTCTTC.

Ten or more counts support this clonotype. The rearrangement joins TRBV11-2 to TRBJ2-2; D not resolved. CDR1 SGHAT and CDR2 FQNNGV come from the germline V gene. V gave up 7 bases and J gave up 6 bases, with 12 bases separating them. The CDR3 consists of 13 residues. CDR3 loop: CASKPISSGELFF. As DNA, the CDR3 is TGTGCCAGCAAACCGATAAGTTCCGGGGAGCTGTTTTTT.

There are many counts of this clonotype. This chain uses TRBV11-2 with TRBJ1-2; no reliable D call. V dropped 0 bases and J dropped 8 bases, with 7 bases sitting between them. CDR1 is SGHAT and CDR2 is FQNNGV in the germline V gene. CDR3 size: 12 residues. This CDR3 reads CASSLDGSGYTF. CDR3 sequence (DNA): TGTGCCAGCAGCTTAGACGGTTCCGGCTACACCTTC.

The chain links TRBV6-1 to TRBJ2-1, with 9 positions matching TRBD2. V was pared by 6 bases and J by 15 bases, with 15 bases of the junction left unmatched. The CDR3 loop spans 14 amino acids. CDR1 and CDR2 from the germline V gene are MNHNS and SASEGT. The CDR3 reads CASSDTTGGRAAFF. The CDR3, as DNA: TGTGCCAGCAGCGACACAACCGGCGGGAGGGCCGCGTTCTTC.

This clonotype was seen more than once but under ten times. The chain couples TRBV2 to TRBJ2-7, with 13 bases matching TRBD2. From germline, CDR1 is SNHLY and CDR2 FYNNEI. This CDR3 region has 14 residues. Trimming took 6 bases from V and 3 from J; bases not matched to a gene: 2. CDR3 nucleotides: TGTGCCAGCAGCGGGACTAGCGGGGACTACGAGCAGTACTTC. Its protein is CASSGTSGDYEQYF.

This clonotype was recorded many times. The chain couples TRBV3-1 to TRBJ2-2, with D possibly matching TRBD1 (5 bases). V lost 3 bases and J lost 6, with 5 bases in between. The CDR3 length is 12 residues. The germline V gene encodes CDR1 LGHDT and CDR2 YNNKEL (reference sequence). The CDR3 DNA is TGTGCCAGCAGCCAGGGGCCCGGGGAGCTGTTTTTT. Protein product: CASSQGPGELFF.

The chain joins TRBV5-4 to TRBJ2-7, with 8 bases identical to TRBD2. The CDR3 contains 14 residues. Germline V gene lookup returns CDR1 SGHNT and CDR2 YYREEE (reference sequence). J was trimmed by 4 bases and V by 5 bases; bases with no gene match: 8. The CDR3 sequence is CASSRGGDGYEQYF. DNA of the CDR3: TGTGCCAGCAGTCGGGGGGGGGACGGGTACGAGCAGTACTTC. The variable domain in full, with the rest retrieved from reference TRBV5-4 and TRBJ2-7, is ETGVTQSPTHLIKTRGQQVTLRCSSQSGHNTVSWYQQALGQGPQFIFQYYREEENGRGNFPPRFSGLQFPNYSSELNVNALELDDSALYLCASSRGGDGYEQYFGPGTRLTVT.

About this clonotype itself: A much larger clone lies a single base off, so this may be a read error. V is TRBV15 and J is TRBJ1-5; perhaps TRBD1 as D (6 bases). CDR3 length: 15 residues. Trimming stripped 5 bases from V and 3 bases from J, with 14 bases between. Germline V gene data show CDR1 as LNHNV and CDR2 as YYDKDF (reference sequence). The CDR3 coding sequence is TGTGCCACCAGCGCCGGACAGCCCTTCAATCAGCCCCAGCATTTT. Translated: CATSAGQPFNQPQHF.

The chain uses TRBV4-1 and TRBJ1-2; TRBD1 matches at 8 bases. CDR1 and CDR2 from the germline V gene are MGHRA and YSYEKL. J was trimmed by 7 bases and V by 0 bases; bases with no gene match: 10. The CDR3 is 16 amino acids. The CDR3 is CASSQDSDQGAGGYTF. Written as DNA, the CDR3 is TGCGCCAGCAGCCAAGATTCGGATCAGGGGGCCGGTGGCTACACCTTC.

In this sample, this clonotype turned up many times. This sequence joins TRBV11-2 and TRBJ2-1; the D is unclear. Germline V gives CDR1 SGHAT, CDR2 FQNNGV. V shed 8 bases and J shed 0 bases, with 11 bases lying between them. CDR3 size: 14 residues. DNA of the CDR3: TGTGCCAGCCGCCTAGGTGTCTCCTACAATGAGCAGTTCTTC. It codes for CASRLGVSYNEQFF.

In this sample, this clonotype turned up many times. The chain recombines TRBV6-1 with TRBJ2-7, with D possibly TRBD1 on 5 matching bases. The germline V and J ends were trimmed by 7 bases and 0 bases, with 19 bases remaining between them. The germline CDR1 and CDR2 sequences are MNHNS and SASEGT. CDR3 length equals 16 residues. CDR3: CASTYPGHRPSYEQYF. The CDR3 nucleotides are TGTGCCAGCACATATCCCGGACACCGACCCTCCTACGAGCAGTACTTC.

This clonotype was picked up many times. V and J are TRBV11-2 and TRBJ1-2, with a possible D match to TRBD1 (6 bases). V was shortened by 3 bases and J by 2 bases, with 22 bases between the two germline ends. This CDR3 has 18 residues. Looked up from germline, CDR1 is SGHAT and CDR2 is FQNNGV. For the CDR3, the DNA is TGTGCCAGCAGCTTGGCCCCAGGGGTGGGCCTTGGAAACTATGGCTACACCTTC. Translating gives CASSLAPGVGLGNYGYTF.

This clonotype was picked up a small number of times. The gene calls are TRBV12-3 or TRBV12-4 and TRBJ2-1; 8 nucleotides align to TRBD2. Trimming at V came to 6 bases and at J to 4 bases, leaving 14 bases not matched to a gene. The CDR3 spans 17 residues. The chain's CDR3 is CASSTTQAGVGYNEQFF. CDR3 sequence (DNA): TGTGCCAGCAGCACAACACAAGCGGGAGTGGGGTACAATGAGCAGTTCTTC.

The V and J genes are TRBV5-1 and TRBJ2-5, with D perhaps being TRBD1 or TRBD2 (5 bases each). CDR1 is SGHRS, CDR2 YFSETQ, per germline. There are 16 residues in the CDR3. Trimming pared 4 bases from V and 4 bases from J, leaving 20 bases between. The CDR3 loop reads CASSGIQERGPETQYF. The CDR3 nucleotides are TGCGCCAGCAGCGGGATCCAGGAGAGGGGTCCAGAGACCCAGTACTTC.

This chain uses TRBV28 with TRBJ1-1; D call uncertain. The V end lost 7 bases, the J end lost 0 bases, and 9 bases lay between the germline ends. This CDR3 region has 13 residues. The germline gives CDR1 MDHEN, CDR2 SYDVKM. Here the CDR3 reads CASNGLVNTEAFF. The CDR3 bases are TGTGCCAGCAATGGTTTGGTGAACACTGAAGCTTTCTTT.

This clonotype appeared many times. V usage is TRBV11-3 and J usage is TRBJ1-3, with 7 bases identical to TRBD1. The CDR3 runs to 17 residues. V shed 7 bases, J shed 0 bases, and the junction held 12 bases outside the gene matches. CDR1 and CDR2 (germline): SGHNT, YENEEA. CDR3 amino acids: CASTPAGQSSSGNTIYF. The CDR3 DNA is TGTGCCAGCACCCCGGCGGGACAGTCCTCCTCTGGAAACACCATATATTTT.

The chain has TRBV7-2 and TRBJ2-3; 12 bases line up with TRBD2. There are 15 residues in the CDR3. Unmatched junction bases numbered 6, after V lost 5 bases and J lost 6 bases. CDR1 and CDR2 from the germline V gene are SGHTA and FQGNSA. The DNA for the CDR3 is TGTGCCAGCAGCACTACTAGCGGGGGGAGGGATACGCAGTATTTT. Its translation: CASSTTSGGRDTQYF. The full variable domain, its missing parts supplied by reference TRBV7-2 and TRBJ2-3, is GAGVSQSPSNKVTEKGKDVELRCDPISGHTALYWYRQSLGQGLEFLIYFQGNSAPDKSGLPSDRFSAERTGGSVSTLTIQRTQQEDSAVYLCASSTTSGGRDTQYFGPGTRLTVL.

The CDR3 DNA sequence: TGTGCCTGGTGGGACAGGGTCGGTGGCTACACCTTC. This gives the protein CAWWDRVGGYTF. The chain carries TRBV30 and TRBJ1-2; 9 positions match TRBD1. Trimming at V came to 5 bases and at J to 7 bases, leaving 5 bases not matched to a gene. Germline values: CDR1 GTSNPN, CDR2 SVGIG (reference sequence). There are 12 residues in the CDR3.

About this clonotype itself: A read error may explain this, as a much larger clone is one base away. This rearrangement joins TRBV28 to TRBJ2-6; TRBD1 agrees at 9 bases. CDR1 MDHEN and CDR2 SYDVKM come from the germline V gene. The CDR3 covers 17 residues. DNA of the CDR3: TGTGCCAGCAGTCACACACAGGGGGCGGAAGGGGCCAACGTCCAGACTTTC. Translation: CASSHTQGAEGANVQTF.

This clonotype occurred many times. This chain uses TRBV6-1 with TRBJ1-2; D gene unclear. The CDR3 extends over 15 amino acids. The germline gives CDR1 MNHNS, CDR2 SASEGT. Trimming shortened V by 5 bases and J by 4 bases, and 17 bases separated the two germline ends. CDR3 loop: CASSPREVHSYGYTF. The CDR3 region has the DNA TGTGCCAGCAGTCCACGGGAAGTCCACTCCTATGGCTACACCTTC.